Each of the 26 T cell receptor beta chains below was sequenced from the same sample in a study of T cells after yellow fever vaccination (dated by TCRdb to the late 2010s). The library was generated by 5' RACE. This sample was sequenced with an Illumina HiSeq 2500. TCRdb applied fastp at Q25 and MiXCR to the public reads, then kept only in-frame beta chains. Rows matching on CDR3 protein sequence are summarized as one entry with the most common DNA and genes. The sample has approximately 350,000 distinct CDR3 sequences on record, more than 9% of them singletons. The ten largest clones represent roughly 18% of the sample. This specimen's treatment or condition label, per the study, means: live attenuated yellow fever vaccine strain. Sequencing used PBMCs, obtained on the day of the first yellow fever vaccination. Every receptor here comes from a young man who received the YFV17D yellow fever vaccine.

This clonotype was seen a few times. CDR3 loop: CASSLLGSSGVDEQFF. The CDR3, as DNA: TGTGCCAGCAGCTTGCTCGGTTCTAGCGGGGTCGATGAGCAGTTCTTC. The chain joins TRBV5-5 to TRBJ2-1; 9 nucleotides match TRBD2. J gave up 8 bases and V 1 base, and 10 bases lay outside the gene matches. The length of the CDR3 is 16 residues. Looked up from germline, CDR1 is SGHKS and CDR2 is YYEKEE (reference sequence).

J is TRBJ1-2 and V is TRBV4-3; no clear D gene. Trimming took 1 base from V and 0 from J, leaving 3 bases between them. This CDR3 is 13 amino acids long. CDR1 LGHNA and CDR2 YSLEER come from the germline V gene. The CDR3 coding sequence is TGCGCCAGCAGCCAAGGCCCTAACTATGGCTACACCTTC. Residues: CASSQGPNYGYTF.

This clonotype came up many times. V and J are TRBV6-5 and TRBJ2-3, with 7 bases fitting TRBD2. CDR1 MNHEY and CDR2 SVGAGI come from the germline V gene. Unmatched junction bases numbered 11, after V lost 3 bases and J lost 5 bases. The CDR3 has 16 residues. CDR3 sequence reads: CASSYQGGRGRDTQYF. CDR3 nucleotide sequence: TGTGCCAGCAGTTATCAGGGTGGGAGGGGACGAGATACGCAGTATTTT.

This clonotype was counted between two and nine times. CDR3 DNA: TGTGCCAGCAGCTTTTTTACGTTGACACCGATGGGCTACGAGCAGTACGTC. It codes for CASSFFTLTPMGYEQYV. The chain couples TRBV5-6 to TRBJ2-7; D unresolved. Germline CDR1 reads SGHDT; CDR2 reads YYEEEE. With 2 bases removed from V and 3 bases from J, the gap between germline ends came to 21 bases. The CDR3 contains 17 residues.

Comment on this clonotype: The junction departs from germline at one end; a sequencing error may be responsible. The rearrangement uses TRBV3-1 and TRBJ2-1, with 10 positions matching TRBD2. This CDR3 is 16 amino acids long. The germline gives CDR1 LGHDT, CDR2 YNNKEL (reference sequence). CDR3 DNA sequence: TGTGCCAGCAGCTCAGGTAGCGGGGGGACTTACAATGAGAAGTTCTTC. Protein product: CASSSGSGGTYNEKFF.

There are a few counts of this clonotype. V gene TRBV20-1 combines with J gene TRBJ2-3; D may correspond to TRBD1 or TRBD2 (6 bases each). Trimming pared 3 bases from V and 0 bases from J, leaving 7 bases between. This CDR3 has 13 residues. The germline V gene has CDR1 DFQATT and CDR2 SNEGSKA (reference sequence). The DNA of the CDR3 is TGCAGTGCTAGCGGGGGCAGCACAGATACGCAGTATTTT. Translation: CSASGGSTDTQYF.

In this sample, this clonotype turned up a few times. The chain is built from TRBV5-1 and TRBJ1-4; D might be TRBD1 (5 bases). V lost 2 bases to trimming and J lost 7 bases, with 12 bases between them. Germline CDR1 is SGHRS and CDR2 is YFSETQ. The CDR3 loop spans 14 amino acids. As DNA, the CDR3 is TGCGCCAGCAGCTTTGGGGCTATGGCTGAAAAACTGTTTTTT. This translates into CASSFGAMAEKLFF.

V usage is TRBV15 and J usage is TRBJ1-6, with a weak D call TRBD1 (5 bases). CDR1 and CDR2 (germline): LNHNV, YYDKDF (reference sequence). V was trimmed by 5 bases and J by 12 bases, leaving 11 bases between them. This CDR3 region has 12 residues. This CDR3 is CATSRGEVPLHF. As DNA, the CDR3 is TGTGCCACCAGCCGAGGGGAGGTACCCCTCCACTTT.

This clonotype came up a few times. This CDR3 reads CAWSLGLAGGGAEQFF. CDR3 nucleotide sequence: TGTGCCTGGTCTTTGGGACTAGCGGGGGGAGGGGCTGAGCAGTTCTTC. The rearrangement joins TRBV30 to TRBJ2-1; 15 positions agree with TRBD2. The V gene end was trimmed by 5 bases and the J gene end by 9 bases; junction bases not matched to a gene: 11. Looked up from germline, CDR1 is GTSNPN and CDR2 is SVGIG (reference sequence). The CDR3 is 16 amino acids.

The chain carries TRBV7-2 and TRBJ2-1; 9 positions agree with TRBD1. The CDR3 spans 14 residues. Trimming removed 9 bases from V and 2 bases from J; junction bases left unmatched: 5. Germline-derived CDR1 and CDR2 are SGHTA and FQGNSA. The CDR3 nucleotides are TGTGCCAGTAAAACAGGGGGCGCCTACAATGAGCAGTTCTTC. This gives the protein CASKTGGAYNEQFF.

The genes are TRBV5-1 and TRBJ2-2; possible D gene TRBD2, 5 bases. The length of the CDR3 is 15 residues. Germline V CDR1 and CDR2: SGHRS, YFSETQ. The V gene lost 0 bases and the J gene lost 7 bases, with 13 bases spanning the gap. The CDR3 nucleotides read TGCGCCAGCAGCTTGGACGCACTAGTTCACGGGGAGCTGTTTTTT. As protein: CASSLDALVHGELFF.

This clonotype came up a few times. The chain links TRBV27 to TRBJ2-1; 7 bases line up with TRBD1. CDR1 and CDR2 from the germline V gene are MNHEY and SMNVEV (reference sequence). The CDR3 covers 17 residues. V lost 6 bases to trimming and J lost 7 bases; unmatched junction nucleotides: 18. DNA of the CDR3: TGTGCCAGCAGACCCGTTCTAGAGACAGGGTTGGGGAATGAGCAGTTCTTC. Protein: CASRPVLETGLGNEQFF.

This chain links TRBV14 with TRBJ2-1, with 10 bases that match TRBD2. Germline lookup yields CDR1 SGHDN and CDR2 FVKESK. V was clipped by 0 bases and J by 9 bases; unmatched bases: 8. This CDR3 is 16 amino acids long. The CDR3 here is CASSQDARLAGAEQFF. In DNA, the CDR3 is TGTGCCAGCAGCCAAGATGCCCGTCTAGCGGGGGCTGAGCAGTTCTTC. Full variable domain (remainder filled in from reference TRBV14 and TRBJ2-1): EAGVTQFPSHSVIEKGQTVTLRCDPISGHDNLYWYRRVMGKEIKFLLHFVKESKQDESGMPNNRFLAERTGGTYSTLKVQPAELEDSGVYFCASSQDARLAGAEQFFGPGTRLTVL.

The CDR3 DNA reads TGTGCCAGCAGATACCAATGGGACACAACCTACAATGAGCAGTTCTTC. This translates into CASRYQWDTTYNEQFF. This sequence joins TRBV5-4 and TRBJ2-1; D is possibly TRBD1 (6 bases). The CDR3 extends over 16 amino acids. V gave up 5 bases and J gave up 2 bases, with 17 bases separating them. CDR1 is SGHNT, CDR2 YYREEE, per germline (reference sequence).

The chain uses TRBV6-2 or TRBV6-3 and TRBJ2-1, with D possibly matching TRBD1 (6 bases). The CDR3 loop spans 14 amino acids. In germline, CDR1 is MNHEY, CDR2 SVGEGT. Deletions cut 7 bases from V and 7 bases from J, with 17 bases between. CDR3 coding DNA: TGTGCCAGCAATCCCCAGGGGTCCAGGAATGAGCAGTTCTTC. Encoded protein: CASNPQGSRNEQFF.

This clonotype was recorded a few times. DNA of the CDR3: TGTGCCAGCAGTCTCGGCGGGACAGGGGCTGAGACCCAGTACTTC. Translation: CASSLGGTGAETQYF. The gene calls are TRBV28 and TRBJ2-5, with 10 nucleotides matching TRBD1. The V gene's germline CDR1 is MDHEN and CDR2 SYDVKM. This CDR3 contains 15 residues. V shed 5 bases and J 5 bases; nucleotides not matched to a gene: 8.

This clonotype was found many times. The junction differs from germline at one of its ends, possibly a read error. The chain combines TRBV5-1 with TRBJ2-2; unclear D gene. CDR3 length: 12 amino acids. Germline CDR1 and CDR2: SGHRS and YFSETQ. The chain's CDR3 is CASSLLTGELFF. The DNA for the CDR3 is TGTGCCAGCAGCTTACTAACCGGGGAGCTGTTTTTT.

CDR3 coding DNA: TGCAGTGCTAGAAGTCCTTTCTATGGCTACACCTTC. Its protein is CSARSPFYGYTF. This sequence joins TRBV20-1 and TRBJ1-2; no definite D call. CDR1 is DFQATT, CDR2 SNEGSKA, per germline (reference sequence). CDR3 length: 12 residues. Trimming cost V 2 bases and J 4 bases, with 8 bases left between them.

This clonotype was seen many times. V gene TRBV7-2 combines with J gene TRBJ2-1; D gene unclear. Germline CDR1 reads SGHTA; CDR2 reads FQGNSA. V was shortened by 5 bases and J by 4 bases, with 9 bases between the two germline ends. The CDR3 sequence is 13 residues long. CDR3 sequence (DNA): TGTGCCAGCAGCCTATACAGTTACAATGAGCAGTTCTTC. Amino acid sequence: CASSLYSYNEQFF. The full variable domain, its missing parts supplied by reference TRBV7-2 and TRBJ2-1, is GAGVSQSPSNKVTEKGKDVELRCDPISGHTALYWYRQSLGQGLEFLIYFQGNSAPDKSGLPSDRFSAERTGGSVSTLTIQRTQQEDSAVYLCASSLYSYNEQFFGPGTRLTVL.

The chain is built from TRBV5-1 and TRBJ2-1, with D perhaps TRBD2 (5 bases). V dropped 8 bases and J dropped 0 bases, with 12 bases sitting between them. This CDR3 region has 14 residues. Germline CDR1 is SGHRS and CDR2 is YFSETQ. CDR3 protein: CASLEVPSYNEQFF. For the CDR3, the DNA is TGCGCCAGTCTGGAGGTACCCTCCTACAATGAGCAGTTCTTC.

This clonotype showed up just a few times. The chain joins TRBV5-1 to TRBJ2-1; TRBD2 matches at 7 bases. Germline V gene sequence: CDR1 SGHRS, CDR2 YFSETQ. The V gene end was trimmed by 6 bases and the J gene end by 3 bases; junction bases not matched to a gene: 9. The length of the CDR3 is 15 residues. The CDR3 nucleotides are TGCGCCAGCACCTCGGCCGGACTAGACTACAATGAGCAGTTCTTC. Protein sequence: CASTSAGLDYNEQFF.

This clonotype came up a few times. This chain links TRBV5-4 with TRBJ2-5, with D possibly matching TRBD1 (5 bases). The V end was cut by 0 bases, the J end by 3 bases, with 12 bases between. This CDR3 contains 15 residues. Germline CDR1 is SGHNT and CDR2 is YYREEE (reference sequence). The CDR3: CASSLVETVEETQYF. The CDR3 DNA is TGTGCCAGCAGCTTGGTCGAGACAGTGGAAGAGACCCAGTACTTC.

The chain couples TRBV27 to TRBJ2-7, with 7 nucleotides matching TRBD1. Germline-derived CDR1 and CDR2 are MNHEY and SMNVEV (reference sequence). CDR3 length: 15 amino acids. V lost 6 bases and J lost 0; bases outside the gene matches: 8. In DNA form, the CDR3 reads TGTGCCAGCAGGCCATGGACAGGAGACTCCTACGAGCAGTACGTC. It encodes CASRPWTGDSYEQYV.

In its sample, this clonotype was seen a few times. The chain is built from TRBV20-1 and TRBJ1-2; D is unresolved. The CDR3 spans 15 residues. The V and J ends lost 2 bases and 8 bases respectively, with 21 bases between them. Germline V lookup: CDR1 DFQATT, CDR2 SNEGSKA (reference sequence). The CDR3 DNA reads as TGCAGTGCTAGACCCCCAACATGGGGAAAGGGAGGCTACACCTTC. The encoded protein is CSARPPTWGKGGYTF.

The V call is TRBV7-2, the J call TRBJ2-3, with D possibly matching TRBD1 (6 bases). Germline V gene sequence: CDR1 SGHTA, CDR2 FQGNSA. The CDR3 is 14 amino acids. V was shortened by 2 bases and J by 4 bases, with 10 bases between the two germline ends. CDR3 sequence (DNA): TGTGCCAGCAGCTTATCCTCAGGGGCAGATACGCAGTATTTT. Translated: CASSLSSGADTQYF.

The chain recombines TRBV19 with TRBJ2-1; D may be TRBD1 or TRBD2 (5 bases each). CDR1 is LNHDA and CDR2 is SQIVND in the germline V gene (reference sequence). CDR3 size: 14 residues. V lost 7 bases and J 7 bases, leaving 17 bases between the germline ends. The CDR3 region is CASTQSGRENEQFF. CDR3 in DNA: TGTGCCAGTACCCAATCGGGCAGGGAGAATGAGCAGTTCTTC.